The clone carrying this TCR beta chain was recorded a few times. Only in-frame clones appear in the TCRdb table, and some are missing; sequencing was by immunoSEQ multiplex PCR. The repertoire holds approximately 83,000 clones, with about 94% as singletons. The length of the CDR3 is 14 residues. This sample stems from a study of T cell changes during pregnancy in multiple sclerosis. The material was peripheral blood, obtained in the third trimester of pregnancy. The source is a female donor with multiple sclerosis, enrolled in a pregnancy study. The rearrangement joins TRBV21-1 to TRBJ1-5; no DNA check was done on the table's D call, TRBD1. TRBV21-1 is noted as a pseudogene. CDR3 residues: CASSTSGAAQPQHF. The DNA of the CDR3 is TGTGCCAGCAGCACCTCAGGGGCGGCTCAGCCCCAGCATTTT.